The rows below give T cell receptor beta chains drawn from one sample of a study of untreated major depressive disorder. Generated by immunoSEQ multiplex PCR, the TCRdb table keeps only in-frame clones and is missing some. This sample has some 27,000 clones; about 89% occur once, and the top ten carry roughly 0.72%. Sequenced material: CD4+ T cells from PBMCs. The receptors derive from a woman in her twenties or thirties with major depressive disorder. The CDR3 runs from the conserved cysteine through the conserved F or W. The D gene is left open where the match is weak. Size is stated for part of the rows, as once, few or many counts, or as a class when the clone is expanded.

clone size	J gene	D gene	CDR3 length	V gene	CDR3 protein	CDR3 DNA
-	TRBJ2-7	-	14	TRBV5-1	CASSLEGGGREQYF	TGCGCCAGCAGCTTGGAGGGAGGAGGGCGCGAGCAGTACTTC
-	TRBJ1-2	TRBD1	13	TRBV7-9	CASNLLGGDGYTF	TGTGCCAGCAACCTATTAGGGGGCGACGGCTACACCTTC
-	TRBJ2-1	TRBD2	16	TRBV6-5	CASSYSASGSRGEQFF	TGTGCCAGCAGTTACTCGGCTAGCGGGAGCCGTGGAGAGCAGTTCTTC
-	TRBJ2-1	-	12	TRBV6-1	CASSHDLNEQFF	TGTGCCAGCAGTCATGACCTTAATGAGCAGTTCTTC
-	TRBJ2-3	-	12	TRBV5-1	CASSWAQGTQYF	TGCGCCAGCAGCTGGGCCCAGGGTACGCAGTATTTT
-	TRBJ1-5	-	16	TRBV27	CASSLKPGLSNQPQHF	TGTGCCAGCAGTCTTAAACCGGGACTCAGCAATCAGCCCCAGCATTTT
-	TRBJ2-7	-	13	TRBV2	CASRGPGSYEQYF	TGTGCCAGCCGGGGGCCGGGCTCCTACGAGCAGTACTTC
few	TRBJ1-2	-	15	TRBV28	CASSPEGGPNYGYTF	TGTGCCAGCAGTCCCGAAGGAGGGCCTAACTATGGCTACACCTTC
-	TRBJ2-3	TRBD2	15	TRBV18	CASSPPAGGSDTQYF	TGTGCCAGCTCACCACCGGCGGGGGGGAGCGATACGCAGTATTTT
-	TRBJ2-1	-	16	TRBV4-1	CASSQVDLFSYNEQFF	TGCGCCAGCAGCCAAGTAGACTTATTCTCCTACAATGAGCAGTTCTTC
-	TRBJ2-1	-	11	TRBV5-6	CASSLGFEQFF	TGTGCCAGCAGCCTTGGATTTGAGCAGTTCTTC
few	TRBJ2-7	TRBD1	19	TRBV5-1	CASRAVEDRGFPRSYEQYF	TGCGCCAGCAGGGCTGTTGAGGACAGGGGATTCCCTCGCTCCTACGAGCAGTACTTC
-	TRBJ1-2	TRBD1	14	TRBV7-8	CASGYRGGSYGYTF	TGTGCCAGCGGATACAGGGGAGGAAGCTATGGCTACACCTTC
once	TRBJ2-1	TRBD2	18	TRBV30	CACLLGGGRAASYNEQFF	TGTGCCTGCCTCCTGGGGGGCGGGAGGGCCGCGTCCTACAATGAGCAGTTCTTC
-	TRBJ2-1	TRBD2	14	TRBV27	CATTSGRYNNEQFF	TGTGCCACGACTAGCGGGCGATATAACAATGAGCAGTTCTTC
-	TRBJ2-3	TRBD2	16	TRBV5-4	CASSLEGGPGLAKRYF	TGTGCCAGCAGCTTGGAGGGGGGACCTGGACTAGCAAAAAGGTATTTT
once	TRBJ2-2	-	14	TRBV6-6	CASSRGTETGELFF	TGTGCCAGCAGTCGGGGCACTGAAACCGGGGAGCTGTTTTTT
-	TRBJ2-7	-	14	TRBV7-2	CASSLVHPYYEQYF	TGTGCCAGCAGCTTAGTACACCCGTACTACGAGCAGTACTTC
-	TRBJ1-1	-	14	TRBV29-1	CSASRQPMNTEAFF	TGCAGCGCTTCGAGACAGCCCATGAACACTGAAGCTTTCTTT
-	TRBJ1-3	-	11	TRBV20-1	CSVLGENTIYF	TGCAGCGTCCTAGGGGAAAACACCATATATTTT
-	TRBJ2-1	TRBD1	14	TRBV7-9	CASSLPSTGGNPFF	TGTGCCAGCAGCCTGCCTTCCACAGGGGGTAATCCGTTCTTC
-	TRBJ2-7	TRBD2	13	TRBV6-1	CASRAGGPYEQYF	TGTGCCAGCAGGGCGGGAGGGCCCTACGAGCAGTACTTC
-	TRBJ2-1	-	13	TRBV6-5	CASRRQYRAEQFF	TGTGCCAGCCGACGACAATACCGCGCTGAGCAGTTCTTC
-	TRBJ2-3	-	14	TRBV5-1	CASSLEDRTDTQYF	TGCGCCAGCAGCTTGGAAGACCGCACAGATACGCAGTATTTT
once	TRBJ1-6	TRBD1	16	TRBV5-1	CASSLGQGRSNSPLHF	TGCGCCAGCAGCCTGGGACAGGGAAGATCAAATTCACCCCTCCACTTT
-	TRBJ2-1	-	15	TRBV13	CASSLVLASHNEQFF	TGTGCCAGCAGCTTAGTTTTGGCCTCCCACAATGAGCAGTTCTTC
-	TRBJ1-1	-	15	TRBV19	CASSTIVQGDTEAFF	TGTGCCAGTAGTACAATCGTTCAAGGAGACACTGAAGCTTTCTTT
few	TRBJ2-7	-	13	TRBV10-1	CASSDYFSYEQYF	TGCGCCAGCAGTGACTACTTCAGCTACGAGCAGTACTTC
-	TRBJ2-1	-	16	TRBV4-1	CASSQTPGGGGDEQFF	TGCGCCAGCAGCCAGACACCGGGAGGCGGGGGCGATGAGCAGTTCTTC
-	TRBJ2-4	TRBD1	15	TRBV28	CASSTTGVTKNIQYF	TGTGCCAGCAGTACTACAGGGGTGACCAAAAACATTCAGTACTTC
-	TRBJ2-7	-	11	TRBV2	CASRLAREQYF	TGTGCCAGCAGGCTAGCGAGGGAGCAGTACTTC
-	TRBJ2-7	TRBD2	15	TRBV29-1	CSVYLAGGFSYEQYF	TGCAGCGTTTACCTAGCGGGAGGCTTCTCCTACGAGCAGTACTTC
-	TRBJ2-1	-	14	TRBV9	CASSVGSSYNEQFF	TGTGCCAGCAGCGTAGGCTCTTCCTACAATGAGCAGTTCTTC
once	TRBJ1-2	-	15	TRBV5-6	CASSRRDGGLYGYTF	TGTGCCAGCAGCCGCCGGGACGGAGGGCTGTATGGCTACACCTTC
-	TRBJ1-5	-	14	TRBV5-4	CVSSLMGGTQPQHF	TGTGTCAGCAGCTTGATGGGGGGGACTCAGCCCCAGCATTTT
-	TRBJ2-5	-	14	TRBV7-2	CASSLVGQQETQYF	TGTGCCAGCAGCTTAGTGGGGCAACAAGAGACCCAGTACTTC
once	TRBJ1-5	-	18	TRBV28	CASSLTIRILRWEGTQHF	TGTGCCAGCAGTTTGACCATCCGCATCCTGAGATGGGAGGGGACCCAGCATTTT
-	TRBJ2-7	TRBD2	14	TRBV18	CASSPALAGVEQYF	TGTGCCAGCTCACCGGCGCTAGCGGGAGTTGAGCAGTACTTC
-	TRBJ1-4	TRBD1	14	TRBV6-6	CASSQDRAGEKLFF	TGTGCCAGCAGCCAAGACAGGGCAGGTGAAAAACTGTTTTTT
-	TRBJ1-5	TRBD1	14	TRBV2	CASSAGQGNQPQHF	TGTGCCAGCAGTGCGGGACAGGGAAATCAGCCCCAGCATTTT
-	TRBJ1-2	TRBD1	16	TRBV4-1	CASSQARTGVNYGYTF	TGCGCCAGCAGCCAGGCCCGGACAGGGGTGAACTATGGCTACACCTTC
once	TRBJ1-1	-	15	TRBV7-2	CASSLLSTEATEAFF	TGTGCCAGCAGCTTACTATCCACGGAGGCCACTGAAGCTTTCTTT
-	TRBJ2-5	-	11	TRBV5-6	CASSFQETQYF	TGTGCCAGCAGCTTCCAAGAGACCCAGTACTTC
-	TRBJ1-3	-	15	TRBV6-4	CASRGVEDTGNTIYF	TGTGCCAGCCGGGGGGTGGAGGACACAGGAAACACCATATATTTT
-	TRBJ1-6	-	17	TRBV9	CASSRWGVGDYNSPLHF	TGTGCCAGCAGCCGTTGGGGAGTCGGGGACTATAATTCACCCCTCCACTTT
-	TRBJ1-1	-	13	TRBV4-1	CASSSGWNTEAFF	TGCGCCTCCTCGTCGGGTTGGAACACTGAAGCTTTCTTT
-	TRBJ2-2	-	15	TRBV9	CASSRAPATTGELFF	TGTGCCAGCTCCCGAGCCCCAGCGACCACCGGGGAGCTGTTTTTT
-	TRBJ2-1	TRBD1	14	TRBV10-3	CAISEGQGAWEQFF	TGTGCCATCAGTGAGGGACAGGGAGCGTGGGAGCAGTTCTTC
-	TRBJ2-7	-	16	TRBV28	CASSFWGRGPPYEQYF	TGTGCCAGCAGTTTTTGGGGCAGGGGACCTCCCTACGAGCAGTACTTC
-	TRBJ2-2	-	16	TRBV6-5	CASSLLLSGYTGELFF	TGTGCCAGCAGTTTACTACTTAGTGGATACACCGGGGAGCTGTTTTTT
-	TRBJ1-4	-	15	TRBV7-2	CASSDRRGVGEKLFF	TGTGCCAGCAGCGACCGGCGGGGGGTAGGGGAAAAACTGTTTTTT